These 26 T cell receptor beta chains were sequenced from one sample in a study of response to subunit inactivated influenza vaccine. MiXCR was run by TCRdb on the RT-PCR reads, yielding one entry per CDR3 protein. Here the sample spans about 530,000 distinct CDR3 sequences, roughly 12% being singletons. The sample in question was PBMCs from blood, obtained on the day of vaccination. These receptors all come from a man between 45 and 60 years old who received an inactivated influenza vaccine.

This clonotype was found a few times. The rearrangement joins TRBV6-1 to TRBJ2-4; TRBD2 agrees at 11 bases. The ends lost 6 bases at V and 8 bases at J; junction bases unmatched: 9. Germline V gene sequence: CDR1 MNHNS, CDR2 SASEGT. This CDR3 comprises 15 residues. CDR3 DNA: TGTGCCAGCAGCCCGAGACTAGCGGGGAAGCACATTCAGTACTTC. Amino acids: CASSPRLAGKHIQYF.

This chain joins TRBV5-1 and TRBJ2-7; weak D call: TRBD2 (6 bases). Deletions cut 2 bases from V and 0 bases from J, with 9 bases between. This CDR3 contains 14 residues. Germline V gene lookup returns CDR1 SGHRS and CDR2 YFSETQ. The CDR3 bases are TGCGCCAGCAGCTTCGGGGGAAACTCCTACGAGCAGTACTTC. It specifies CASSFGGNSYEQYF.

This clonotype was seen ten or more times. The chain recombines TRBV25-1 with TRBJ2-2; D gene ambiguous. Looked up from germline, CDR1 is MGHDK and CDR2 is SYGVNS. Deletions cut 3 bases from V and 1 base from J, with 0 bases between. CDR3 length: 12 amino acids. The CDR3 region has the DNA TGTGCCAGCAGTGAGAACACCGGGGAGCTGTTTTTT. Translated, it gives CASSENTGELFF.

This clonotype was observed a few times. The rearrangement uses TRBV7-2 and TRBJ1-1; D gene ambiguous. Looked up from germline, CDR1 is SGHTA and CDR2 is FQGNSA. The V and J ends lost 2 bases and 0 bases respectively, with 10 bases between them. The CDR3 covers 15 residues. The CDR3 is CASSLRPNMNTEAFF. The CDR3 DNA reads as TGTGCCAGCAGCTTAAGGCCCAACATGAACACTGAAGCTTTCTTT.

This chain links TRBV28 with TRBJ1-6; D is ambiguous. The ends were cut back, 2 bases at V and 6 bases at J, with 8 bases in the middle. The CDR3 runs 14 residues. Germline CDR1 reads MDHEN; CDR2 reads SYDVKM. In nucleotides, the CDR3 is TGTGCCAGCAGTTTACTACAGATTAATTCACCCCTCCACTTT. This translates into CASSLLQINSPLHF.

The gene calls are TRBV27 and TRBJ2-3; a possible D gene is TRBD1 (6 bases). Between the trimmed V and J ends, which lost 1 base and 0 bases, there was a span of 17 bases. The CDR3 loop spans 18 amino acids. The germline gives CDR1 MNHEY, CDR2 SMNVEV (reference sequence). The chain's CDR3 is CASSLYPPNRDSTDTQYF. Written as DNA, the CDR3 is TGTGCCAGCAGTTTATACCCCCCGAACAGGGATAGCACAGATACGCAGTATTTT.

This clonotype has just a few counts. The CDR3 DNA is TGTGCCAGCAGTTTACCAGGGGTGGAGACCCAGTACTTC. Protein product: CASSLPGVETQYF. J is TRBJ2-5 and V is TRBV25-1; tentatively, D is TRBD1 (6 bases). Germline assignment: CDR1 MGHDK and CDR2 SYGVNS. Trimming removed 5 bases at V and 5 bases at J, with 12 bases between. The CDR3 is 13 residues long.

The rearrangement links TRBV29-1 to TRBJ1-4; 10 bases are a match to TRBD1. The length of the CDR3 is 13 residues. The J segment lost 8 bases and the V segment lost 5 bases, leaving 5 bases of the junction unmatched. CDR1 SQVTM and CDR2 ANQGSEA come from the germline V gene. CDR3 amino acids: CSVRQGAGEKLFF. Written as DNA, the CDR3 is TGCAGCGTTCGACAGGGGGCGGGGGAAAAACTGTTTTTT.

The table lists this clonotype with a few counts. The V gene is TRBV7-2, the J gene TRBJ2-2; D is possibly TRBD2 (5 bases). CDR1 is SGHTA, CDR2 FQGNSA, per germline. The CDR3 has 16 residues. Trimming left V 5 bases short and J 0 bases short, with 13 bases between. The CDR3 nucleotides read TGTGCCAGCAGCCTCCGCAGACTAACGAACACCGGGGAGCTGTTTTTT. It specifies CASSLRRLTNTGELFF.

Many counts were recorded for this clonotype. The gene calls are TRBV12-3 or TRBV12-4 and TRBJ2-1; the D is unclear. The CDR3 is 11 amino acids. The germline V and J ends were trimmed by 7 bases and 8 bases, with 9 bases remaining between them. The chain's CDR3 is CASTGNDEQFF. The CDR3 DNA is TGTGCCAGCACTGGGAACGATGAGCAGTTCTTC.

The chain has TRBV20-1 and TRBJ2-7, with D maybe TRBD2 (6 bases). CDR3 length equals 15 residues. The germline V gene encodes CDR1 DFQATT and CDR2 SNEGSKA (reference sequence). V gave up 0 bases and J gave up 2 bases, with 14 bases separating them. The CDR3, as DNA: TGCAGTGCTAGAGATCTCGGAGGGCCAACCTACGAGCAGTACTTC. This translates into CSARDLGGPTYEQYF.

The chain carries TRBV7-2 and TRBJ2-3, with D tentatively TRBD2 (6 bases). Germline V gene sequence: CDR1 SGHTA, CDR2 FQGNSA. V shed 4 bases and J shed 2 bases, with 19 bases lying between them. The CDR3 consists of 17 residues. The CDR3, as DNA: TGTGCCAGCAGCTCCCCCTCATTCGCGGGGCTCACAGATACGCAGTATTTT. Protein: CASSSPSFAGLTDTQYF.

The rearrangement uses TRBV11-2 and TRBJ2-4; D possibly corresponds to TRBD1 (6 bases). The CDR3 has 15 residues. Germline-derived CDR1 and CDR2 are SGHAT and FQNNGV. V was pared by 5 bases and J by 4 bases, with 15 bases between. CDR3 protein: CASSIRGIGKNIQYF. The CDR3 nucleotides read TGTGCCAGCAGCATCAGGGGAATTGGGAAAAACATTCAGTACTTC.

There are a few counts of this clonotype. The rearrangement links TRBV15 to TRBJ1-2; D is unresolved. This CDR3 comprises 13 residues. Between the trimmed V and J ends, which lost 0 bases and 7 bases, there was a span of 9 bases. From germline, CDR1 is LNHNV and CDR2 YYDKDF (reference sequence). CDR3 region: CATSRDMKGGYTF. CDR3 coding DNA: TGTGCCACCAGCAGAGATATGAAGGGTGGCTACACCTTC.

V gene TRBV18 combines with J gene TRBJ1-1, with 9 positions matching TRBD1. With 3 bases clipped from V and 6 bases from J, the junction kept 5 bases outside the gene matches. The germline V gene has CDR1 KGHSH and CDR2 LQKENI. The CDR3 contains 14 residues. The CDR3 coding sequence is TGTGCCAGCTCACCGAAACAGGGGGCGGCTGAAGCTTTCTTT. It yields the protein CASSPKQGAAEAFF.

V gene TRBV3-1 combines with J gene TRBJ2-1; 7 bases line up with TRBD2. Germline values: CDR1 LGHDT, CDR2 YNNKEL (reference sequence). V trimming: 0 bases; J trimming: 0 bases; junction bases outside the gene matches: 5. The CDR3 spans 17 residues. CDR3 residues: CASSQDLGGSSYNEQFF. The DNA for the CDR3 is TGTGCCAGCAGCCAAGATCTCGGGGGGTCCTCCTACAATGAGCAGTTCTTC.

This clonotype has a count of ten or more. The rearrangement joins TRBV20-1 to TRBJ2-3, with 10 bases that match TRBD1. Trimming took 3 bases from V and 4 from J; bases not matched to a gene: 7. The CDR3 length is 15 residues. Looked up from germline, CDR1 is DFQATT and CDR2 is SNEGSKA (reference sequence). The CDR3 bases are TGCAGTGCTAGTGGACAGGGGGGTGACGCAGATACGCAGTATTTT. Translated: CSASGQGGDADTQYF.

This clonotype was seen more than once but under ten times. The V gene is TRBV5-6, the J gene TRBJ2-3, with D perhaps matching TRBD2 (6 bases). Germline CDR1 is SGHDT and CDR2 is YYEEEE. V lost 4 bases and J 5 bases, leaving 11 bases between the germline ends. The CDR3 is made up of 13 amino acids. CDR3 in amino acids: CASSRRREDTQYF. The DNA for the CDR3 is TGTGCCAGCAGCCGCCGGCGGGAAGATACGCAGTATTTT.

This clonotype appeared a few times. The chain has TRBV15 and TRBJ2-5; D call uncertain. Germline V lookup: CDR1 LNHNV, CDR2 YYDKDF (reference sequence). CDR3 size: 18 residues. V shed 0 bases and J shed 2 bases, with 19 bases lying between them. CDR3 sequence: CATSRDKYSTRPQETQYF. The CDR3 nucleotides read TGTGCCACCAGCAGAGATAAATATTCAACGCGGCCTCAAGAGACCCAGTACTTC.

This clonotype was recorded many times. V and J are TRBV7-2 and TRBJ2-1; D is perhaps TRBD2 (6 bases). The CDR3 sequence is 14 residues long. Germline CDR1 is SGHTA and CDR2 is FQGNSA. Trimming removed 0 bases from V and 8 bases from J, with 11 bases in between. CDR3 sequence reads: CASSLARGGDEQFF. The CDR3 DNA is TGTGCCAGCAGCTTAGCGCGCGGAGGGGATGAGCAGTTCTTC.

This clonotype was counted between two and nine times. CDR3 DNA sequence: TGCGCCAGCAGCCCTTGGACGGAGTCCTACGAGCAGTACTTC. Translating gives CASSPWTESYEQYF. The J gene is TRBJ2-7, the V gene TRBV5-1; D remains ambiguous. Trimming left V 4 bases short and J 1 base short, with 12 bases between. Germline CDR1 SGHRS, CDR2 YFSETQ. The CDR3 sequence is 14 residues long.

This chain links TRBV20-1 with TRBJ2-5; 12 positions match TRBD2. The germline V gene has CDR1 DFQATT and CDR2 SNEGSKA (reference sequence). This CDR3 has 15 amino acids. V trimming: 6 bases; J trimming: 4 bases; junction bases outside the gene matches: 9. Written as DNA, the CDR3 is TGCAGTGCCCACTCTAGCGGGAGGGCCCCAGAGACCCAGTACTTC. Translation gives CSAHSSGRAPETQYF.

The chain combines TRBV14 with TRBJ2-7, with D hard to call. V lost 1 base, J lost 7 bases, and 11 bases lay in between. Germline-derived CDR1 and CDR2 are SGHDN and FVKESK. The CDR3 covers 13 residues. The DNA for the CDR3 is TGTGCCAGCAGCCAAGCGGGTACGAGGGAGCAGTACTTC. This encodes CASSQAGTREQYF.

This clonotype appeared a few times. The chain is built from TRBV6-1 and TRBJ1-1, with 12 bases fitting TRBD1. This CDR3 has 15 residues. The germline V gene has CDR1 MNHNS and CDR2 SASEGT. The J segment lost 5 bases and the V segment lost 6 bases, leaving 7 bases of the junction unmatched. CDR3 in DNA: TGTGCCAGCAGCCCGGGACAGGGGGCAGGAACTGAAGCTTTCTTT. Translation gives CASSPGQGAGTEAFF.

This rearrangement joins TRBV11-2 to TRBJ2-6; TRBD1 matches at 8 bases. This CDR3 region has 19 residues. CDR1 and CDR2 from the germline V gene are SGHAT and FQNNGV. J lost 0 bases, V lost 0 bases, and 7 bases had no gene match. The CDR3 DNA reads TGTGCCAGCAGCTTAGATCCCGCAGGGGGCCTCTCTGGGGCCAACGTCCTGACTTTC. Amino acid sequence: CASSLDPAGGLSGANVLTF.

This clonotype came up a few times. This chain uses TRBV12-3 or TRBV12-4 with TRBJ1-5; 8 nucleotides agree with TRBD1. V trimming: 1 base; J trimming: 1 base; junction bases outside the gene matches: 3. The CDR3 consists of 16 residues. The CDR3 DNA reads TGTGCCAGCAGTTTAGGGGACAGGTTGAGCAATCAGCCCCAGCATTTT. Protein: CASSLGDRLSNQPQHF.